This T cell receptor (beta chain) appears in the sequencing data of a study of T-cell memory formation after mild COVID-19. Study-wide results and caveats: Contracting CD4+ clones lay largely in CM and EM, with CD8+ ones residing in EMRA. The pre-infection memory compartment contained some responding clones, suggesting cross-reactive memory joined. Clones shrinking from day 15 to 85 showed even CD4/CD8 mixes; later expanders tilted CD4+.

On this clonotype: The antigen remains undetermined.

A 5'RACE reaction primed in the constant segment made cDNA libraries of TCR alpha and TCR beta, and these carried sample barcodes and UMIs. TCRdb independently ran MiXCR on the 5' RACE reads; one entry per CDR3 protein. The sample shows approximately 210,000 distinct CDR3 sequences, roughly 18% of them seen only once. CDR1 DFQATT and CDR2 SNEGSKA come from the germline V gene (reference sequence). Trimming took 3 bases from V and 5 from J, leaving 4 bases between them. This CDR3 is 10 amino acids long. The gene calls are TRBV20-1 and TRBJ2-5; D unclear. The material sequenced was PBMCs or a T cell subset sorted from them (not recorded which). The sequence derives from an adult woman who had mild COVID-19 (a few samples of this study predate the infection). Cell type and time point are not known. The CDR3, as DNA: TGCAGTGCTAGTGGGGAGACCCAGTACTTC. Encoded protein: CSASGETQYF.